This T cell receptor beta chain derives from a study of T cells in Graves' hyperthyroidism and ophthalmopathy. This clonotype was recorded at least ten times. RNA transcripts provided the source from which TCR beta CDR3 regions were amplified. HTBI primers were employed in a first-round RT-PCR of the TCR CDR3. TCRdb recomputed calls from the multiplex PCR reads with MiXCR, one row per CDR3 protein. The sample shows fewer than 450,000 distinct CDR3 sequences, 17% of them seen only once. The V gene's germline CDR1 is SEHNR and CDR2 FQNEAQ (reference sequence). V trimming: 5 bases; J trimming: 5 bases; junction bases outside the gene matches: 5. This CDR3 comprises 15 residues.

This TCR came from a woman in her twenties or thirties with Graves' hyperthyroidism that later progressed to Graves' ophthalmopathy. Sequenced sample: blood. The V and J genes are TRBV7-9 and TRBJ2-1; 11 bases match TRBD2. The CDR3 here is CASSGGLAGDNEQFF. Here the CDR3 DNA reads TGTGCCAGCAGCGGAGGACTAGCGGGCGACAATGAGCAGTTCTTC.